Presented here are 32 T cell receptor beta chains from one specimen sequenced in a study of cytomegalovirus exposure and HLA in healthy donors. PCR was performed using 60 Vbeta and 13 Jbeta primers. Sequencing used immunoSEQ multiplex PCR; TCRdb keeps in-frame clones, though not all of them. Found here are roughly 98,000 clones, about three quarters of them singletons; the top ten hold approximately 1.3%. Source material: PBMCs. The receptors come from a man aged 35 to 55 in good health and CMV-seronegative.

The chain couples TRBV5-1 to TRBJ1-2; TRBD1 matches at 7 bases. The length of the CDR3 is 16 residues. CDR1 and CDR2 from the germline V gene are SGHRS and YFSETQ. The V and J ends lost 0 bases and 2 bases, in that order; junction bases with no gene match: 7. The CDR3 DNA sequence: TGCGCCAGCAGCTTGGGAGGACAGGTCCCCAACTATGGCTACACCTTC. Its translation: CASSLGGQVPNYGYTF.

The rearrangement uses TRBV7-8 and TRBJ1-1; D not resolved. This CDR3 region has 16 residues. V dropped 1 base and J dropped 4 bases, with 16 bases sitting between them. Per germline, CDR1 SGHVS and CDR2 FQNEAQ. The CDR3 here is CASSLDRTGRLTEAFF. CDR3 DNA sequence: TGTGCCAGCAGCTTAGATCGAACGGGAAGGCTCACTGAAGCTTTCTTT.

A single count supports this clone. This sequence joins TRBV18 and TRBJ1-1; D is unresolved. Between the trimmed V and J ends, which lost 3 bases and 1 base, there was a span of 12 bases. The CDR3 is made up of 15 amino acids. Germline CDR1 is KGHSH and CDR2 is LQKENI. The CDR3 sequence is CASSPRLGSNTEAFF. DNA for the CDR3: TGTGCCAGCTCACCGCGACTTGGATCGAACACTGAAGCTTTCTTT.

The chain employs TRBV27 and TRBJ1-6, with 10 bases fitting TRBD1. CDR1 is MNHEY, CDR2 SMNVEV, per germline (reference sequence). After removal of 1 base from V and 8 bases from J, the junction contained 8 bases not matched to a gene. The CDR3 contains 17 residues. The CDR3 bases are TGTGCCAGCAGTTTATTGGGTTTTGGGACAGGGGATTCACCCCTCCACTTT. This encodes CASSLLGFGTGDSPLHF.

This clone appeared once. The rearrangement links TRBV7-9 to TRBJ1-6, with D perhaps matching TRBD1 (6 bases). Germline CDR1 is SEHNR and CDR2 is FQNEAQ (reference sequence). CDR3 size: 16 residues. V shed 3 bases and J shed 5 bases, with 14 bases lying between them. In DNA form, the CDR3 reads TGTGCCAGCAGCTTCGGCAGGGGAAAAGATAATTCACCCCTCCACTTT. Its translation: CASSFGRGKDNSPLHF.

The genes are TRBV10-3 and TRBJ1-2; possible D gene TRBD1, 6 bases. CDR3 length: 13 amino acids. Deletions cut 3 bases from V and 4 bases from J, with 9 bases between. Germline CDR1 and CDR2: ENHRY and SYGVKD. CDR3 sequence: CAISEQGSYGYTF. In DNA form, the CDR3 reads TGTGCCATCAGTGAACAGGGCAGCTATGGCTACACCTTC.

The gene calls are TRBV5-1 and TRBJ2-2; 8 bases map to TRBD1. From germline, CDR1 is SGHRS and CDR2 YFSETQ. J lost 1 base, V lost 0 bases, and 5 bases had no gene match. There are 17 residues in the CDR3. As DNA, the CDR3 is TGCGCCAGCAGCTTGGGGGTTGGACAGGGGAACACCGGGGAGCTGTTTTTT. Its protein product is CASSLGVGQGNTGELFF.

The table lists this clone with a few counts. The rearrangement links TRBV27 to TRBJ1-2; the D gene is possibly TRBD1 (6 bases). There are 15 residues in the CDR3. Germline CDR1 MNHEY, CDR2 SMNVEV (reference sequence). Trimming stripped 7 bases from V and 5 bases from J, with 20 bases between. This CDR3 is CASKPGTRKAYGYTF. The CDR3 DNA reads TGTGCCAGCAAACCCGGGACAAGAAAAGCATATGGCTACACCTTC.

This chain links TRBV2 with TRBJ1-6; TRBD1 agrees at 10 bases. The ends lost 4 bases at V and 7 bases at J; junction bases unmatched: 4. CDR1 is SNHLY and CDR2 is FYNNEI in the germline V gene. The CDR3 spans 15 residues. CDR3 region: CASSGSGQGNSPLHF. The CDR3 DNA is TGTGCCAGCAGTGGGTCGGGACAGGGGAATTCACCCCTCCACTTT.

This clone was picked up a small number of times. CDR3 sequence reads: CASSYQGDPGTDTQYF. CDR3 DNA sequence: TGTGCCAGCAGTTACCAGGGGGATCCGGGGACAGATACGCAGTATTTT. J is TRBJ2-3 and V is TRBV6-5, with 7 bases identical to TRBD1. V trimming: 2 bases; J trimming: 3 bases; junction bases outside the gene matches: 8. CDR3 length: 16 residues. Germline CDR1 reads MNHEY; CDR2 reads SVGAGI.

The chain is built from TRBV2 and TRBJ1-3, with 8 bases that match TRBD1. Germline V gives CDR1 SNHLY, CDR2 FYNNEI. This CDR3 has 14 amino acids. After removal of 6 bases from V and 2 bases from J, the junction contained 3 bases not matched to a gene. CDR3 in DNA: TGTGCCAGCAGGGCAGGGGGCGCTGGAAACACCATATATTTT. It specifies CASRAGGAGNTIYF.

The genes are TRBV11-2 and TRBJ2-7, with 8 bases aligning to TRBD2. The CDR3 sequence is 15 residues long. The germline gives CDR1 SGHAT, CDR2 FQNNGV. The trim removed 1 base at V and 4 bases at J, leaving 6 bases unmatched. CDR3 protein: CASSLVGGGRYEQYF. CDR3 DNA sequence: TGTGCCAGCAGCTTAGTCGGCGGGGGGAGGTACGAGCAGTACTTC.

The CDR3 DNA follows: TGTGCCAGCAGTGAAGTCAGGTCCGGTTCACCCCTCCACTTT. Residues: CASSEVRSGSPLHF. The chain uses TRBV2 and TRBJ1-6; unclear D gene. This CDR3 spans 14 amino acids. Trimming took off 1 base at V and 9 bases at J, with 10 bases between the two ends. The germline V gene encodes CDR1 SNHLY and CDR2 FYNNEI.

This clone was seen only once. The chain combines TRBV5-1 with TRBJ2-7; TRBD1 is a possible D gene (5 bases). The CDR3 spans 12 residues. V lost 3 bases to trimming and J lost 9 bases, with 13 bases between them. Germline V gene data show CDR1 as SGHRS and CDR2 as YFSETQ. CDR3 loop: CASSSDTPGQYF. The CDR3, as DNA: TGCGCCAGCAGCTCGGACACGCCTGGGCAGTACTTC. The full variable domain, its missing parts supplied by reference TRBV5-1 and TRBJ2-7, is KAGVTQTPRYLIKTRGQQVTLSCSPISGHRSVSWYQQTPGQGLQFLFEYFSETQRNKGNFPGRFSGRQFSNSRSEMNVSTLELGDSALYLCASSSDTPGQYFGPGTRLTVT.

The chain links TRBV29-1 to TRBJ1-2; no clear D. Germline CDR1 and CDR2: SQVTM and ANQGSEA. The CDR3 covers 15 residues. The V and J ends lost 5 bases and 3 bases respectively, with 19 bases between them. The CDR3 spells CSVFTTRERDYGYTF. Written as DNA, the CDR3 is TGCAGCGTTTTCACTACAAGAGAGCGGGACTATGGCTACACCTTC.

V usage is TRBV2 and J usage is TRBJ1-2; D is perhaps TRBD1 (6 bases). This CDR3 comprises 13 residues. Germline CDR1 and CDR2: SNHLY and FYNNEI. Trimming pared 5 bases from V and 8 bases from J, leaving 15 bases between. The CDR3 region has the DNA TGTGCCAGCAGTAAAGGGGGGGAGGGAGGCTACACCTTC. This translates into CASSKGGEGGYTF. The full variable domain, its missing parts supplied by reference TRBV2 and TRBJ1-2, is EPEVTQTPSHQVTQMGQEVILRCVPISNHLYFYWYRQILGQKVEFLVSFYNNEISEKSEIFDDQFSVERPDGSNFTLKIRSTKLEDSAMYFCASSKGGEGGYTFGSGTRLTVV.

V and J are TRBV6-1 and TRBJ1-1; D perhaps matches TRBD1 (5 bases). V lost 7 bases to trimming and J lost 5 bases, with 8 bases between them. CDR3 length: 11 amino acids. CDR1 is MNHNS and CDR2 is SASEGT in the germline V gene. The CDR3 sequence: CASMGRTEAFF. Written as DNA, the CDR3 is TGTGCCAGCATGGGGCGGACTGAAGCTTTCTTT.

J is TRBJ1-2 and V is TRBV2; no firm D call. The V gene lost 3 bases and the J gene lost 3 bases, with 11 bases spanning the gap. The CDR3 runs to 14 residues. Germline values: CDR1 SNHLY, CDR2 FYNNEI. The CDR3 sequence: CASSEGERYYGYTF. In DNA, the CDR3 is TGTGCCAGCAGTGAGGGAGAAAGGTACTATGGCTACACCTTC.

CDR3 residues: CASSSEPAGYTDTQYF. The CDR3, as DNA: TGTGCCAGCAGCAGCGAGCCAGCGGGGTACACAGATACGCAGTATTTT. The chain is built from TRBV21-1 and TRBJ2-3; TRBD2, the table's D call, lacks a check against the DNA. TRBV21-1 is a known pseudogene. The CDR3 spans 16 residues.

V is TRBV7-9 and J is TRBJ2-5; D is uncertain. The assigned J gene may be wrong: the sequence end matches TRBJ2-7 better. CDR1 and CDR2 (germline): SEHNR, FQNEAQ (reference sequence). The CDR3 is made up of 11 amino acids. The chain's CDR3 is CASSPSTEQYF. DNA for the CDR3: TGTGCCAGCAGCCCTTCTACCGAGCAGTACTTC.

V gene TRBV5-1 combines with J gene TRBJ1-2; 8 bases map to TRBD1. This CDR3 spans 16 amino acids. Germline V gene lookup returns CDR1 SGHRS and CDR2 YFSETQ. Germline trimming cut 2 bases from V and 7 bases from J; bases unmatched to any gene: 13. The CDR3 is CASSFTDRGSACGYTF. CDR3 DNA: TGCGCCAGCAGCTTCACCGACAGGGGCAGCGCCTGTGGCTACACCTTC.

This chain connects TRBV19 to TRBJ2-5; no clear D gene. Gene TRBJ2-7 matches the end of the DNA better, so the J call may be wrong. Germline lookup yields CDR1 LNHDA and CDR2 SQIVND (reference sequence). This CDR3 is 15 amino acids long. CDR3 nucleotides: TGTGCCAGTAGTATATCAGCCGGGTCCTCCGGCGAGCAGTACTTC. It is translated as CASSISAGSSGEQYF.

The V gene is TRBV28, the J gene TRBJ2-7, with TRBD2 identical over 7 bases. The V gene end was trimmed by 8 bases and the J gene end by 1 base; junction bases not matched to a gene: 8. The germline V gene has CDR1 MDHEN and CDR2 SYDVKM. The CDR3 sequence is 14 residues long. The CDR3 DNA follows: TGTGCCAGCGGCCGGACTAGGGAATCCTACGAGCAGTACTTC. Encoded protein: CASGRTRESYEQYF. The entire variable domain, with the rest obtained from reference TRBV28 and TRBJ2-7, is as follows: DVKVTQSSRYLVKRTGEKVFLECVQDMDHENMFWYRQDPGLGLRLIYFSYDVKMKEKGDIPEGYSVSREKKERFSLILESASTNQTSMYLCASGRTRESYEQYFGPGTRLTVT.

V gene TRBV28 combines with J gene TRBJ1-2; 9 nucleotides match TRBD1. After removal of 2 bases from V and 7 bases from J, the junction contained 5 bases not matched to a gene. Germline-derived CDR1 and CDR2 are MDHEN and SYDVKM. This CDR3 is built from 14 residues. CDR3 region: CASSLIQGAPGYTF. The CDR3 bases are TGTGCCAGCAGTTTAATACAGGGGGCGCCTGGCTACACCTTC.

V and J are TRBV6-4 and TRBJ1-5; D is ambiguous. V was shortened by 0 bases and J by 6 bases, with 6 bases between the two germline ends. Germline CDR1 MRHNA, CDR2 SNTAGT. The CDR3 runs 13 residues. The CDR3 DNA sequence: TGTGCCAGCAGTGACTCGAGTGGTCAGCCCCAGCATTTT. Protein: CASSDSSGQPQHF.

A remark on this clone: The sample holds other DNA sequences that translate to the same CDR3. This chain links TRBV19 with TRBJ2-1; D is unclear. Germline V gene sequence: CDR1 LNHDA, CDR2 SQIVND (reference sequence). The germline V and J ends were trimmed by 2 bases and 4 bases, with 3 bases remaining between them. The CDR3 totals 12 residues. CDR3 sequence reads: CASSIPYNEQFF. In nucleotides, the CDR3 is TGTGCCAGTAGTATACCGTACAATGAGCAGTTCTTC. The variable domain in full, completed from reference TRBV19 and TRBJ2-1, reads DGGITQSPKYLFRKEGQNVTLSCEQNLNHDAMYWYRQDPGQGLRLIYYSQIVNDFQKGDIAEGYSVSREKKESFPLTVTSAQKNPTAFYLCASSIPYNEQFFGPGTRLTVL.

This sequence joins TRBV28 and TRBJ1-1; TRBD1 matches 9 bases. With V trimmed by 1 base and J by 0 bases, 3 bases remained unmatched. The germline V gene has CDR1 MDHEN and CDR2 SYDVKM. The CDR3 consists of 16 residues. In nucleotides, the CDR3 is TGTGCCAGCAGTTTATTAGACAGGGGGGTGAACACTGAAGCTTTCTTT. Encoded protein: CASSLLDRGVNTEAFF.

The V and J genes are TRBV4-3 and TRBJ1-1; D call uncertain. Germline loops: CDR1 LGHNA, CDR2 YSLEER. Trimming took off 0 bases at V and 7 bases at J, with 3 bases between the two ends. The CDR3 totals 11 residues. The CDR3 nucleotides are TGCGCCAGCAGCCAAGACAGTGAAGCTTTCTTT. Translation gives CASSQDSEAFF.

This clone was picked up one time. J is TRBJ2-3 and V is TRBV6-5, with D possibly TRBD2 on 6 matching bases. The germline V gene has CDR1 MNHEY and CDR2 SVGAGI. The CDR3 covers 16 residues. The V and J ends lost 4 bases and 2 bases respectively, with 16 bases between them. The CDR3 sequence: CASSFSPGLSTDTQYF. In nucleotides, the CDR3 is TGTGCCAGCAGTTTTTCACCGGGACTTTCCACAGATACGCAGTATTTT.

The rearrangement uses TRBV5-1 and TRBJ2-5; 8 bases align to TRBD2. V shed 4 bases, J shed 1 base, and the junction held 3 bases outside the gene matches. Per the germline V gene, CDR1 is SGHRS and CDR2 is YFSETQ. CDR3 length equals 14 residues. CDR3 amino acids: CASSKLAVQETQYF. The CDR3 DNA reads TGCGCCAGCAGCAAACTAGCGGTCCAAGAGACCCAGTACTTC.

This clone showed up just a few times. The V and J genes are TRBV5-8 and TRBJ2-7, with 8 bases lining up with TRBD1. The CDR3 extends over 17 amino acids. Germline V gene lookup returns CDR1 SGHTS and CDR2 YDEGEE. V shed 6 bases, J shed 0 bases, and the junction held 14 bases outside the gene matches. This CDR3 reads CASTKVLKGTGSYEQYF. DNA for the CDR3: TGTGCCAGCACAAAAGTCTTAAAAGGGACAGGCTCCTACGAGCAGTACTTC.

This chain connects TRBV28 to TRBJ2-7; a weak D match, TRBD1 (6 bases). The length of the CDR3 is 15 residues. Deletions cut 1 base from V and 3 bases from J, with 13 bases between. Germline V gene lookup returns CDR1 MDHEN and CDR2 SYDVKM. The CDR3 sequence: CASSLSGHLLYEQYF. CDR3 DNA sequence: TGTGCCAGCAGTTTATCGGGACATCTTCTCTACGAGCAGTACTTC.